The 21 T cell receptor beta chains below were found in one sample sequenced in a study of shared clonotypes between healthy human individuals. This table comes from immunoSEQ multiplex PCR, and its TCRdb copy is limited to in-frame clones, with some not included. Of 950,000 to 1,100,000 clones in the sample, 65% to 75% are singletons; the top ten hold about 1.5%. The sequenced sample consisted of memory CD4+ T cells sorted from blood. As for subset: CD45RA-negative fraction. The receptors derive from a man between 18 and 29 years old in good health.

The chain is built from TRBV19 and TRBJ1-1; D remains ambiguous. CDR1 LNHDA and CDR2 SQIVND come from the germline V gene (reference sequence). The CDR3 is made up of 15 amino acids. V lost 7 bases, J lost 1 base, and 16 bases lay in between. The CDR3 loop is CASTANRARNTEAFF. Written as DNA, the CDR3 is TGTGCCAGTACGGCAAACCGGGCCCGGAACACTGAAGCTTTCTTT.

There are a few counts of this clone. The V gene is TRBV5-1, the J gene TRBJ2-2; TRBD2 is a possible D gene (5 bases). This CDR3 has 15 residues. Deletions cut 6 bases from V and 3 bases from J, with 15 bases between. Germline lookup yields CDR1 SGHRS and CDR2 YFSETQ. The CDR3 DNA sequence: TGCGCCAGCACTGCTGGAACTAGTGACACCGGGGAGCTGTTTTTT. Residues: CASTAGTSDTGELFF.

This chain connects TRBV5-1 to TRBJ1-6; TRBD1 matches 9 bases. This CDR3 is built from 15 residues. The V gene's germline CDR1 is SGHRS and CDR2 YFSETQ. The V and J ends lost 4 bases and 6 bases, in that order; junction bases with no gene match: 5. The CDR3 DNA reads as TGCGCCAGCAGCAGCGGGACAGGGCCTAATTCACCCCTCCACTTT. Protein: CASSSGTGPNSPLHF.

This clone occurred a few times. This chain connects TRBV30 to TRBJ1-6; tentative D call: TRBD1 (5 bases). Trimming left V 7 bases short and J 6 bases short, with 16 bases between. Germline-derived CDR1 and CDR2 are GTSNPN and SVGIG (reference sequence). The CDR3 runs 14 residues. CDR3 region: CAFHRRLGNSPLHF. The CDR3 DNA sequence: TGTGCCTTCCACAGGCGTTTGGGTAATTCACCCCTCCACTTT.

The chain employs TRBV28 and TRBJ1-2; D gene uncertain. Trimming took off 8 bases at V and 6 bases at J, with 16 bases between the two ends. Germline V CDR1 and CDR2: MDHEN, SYDVKM. This CDR3 contains 13 residues. Here the CDR3 DNA reads TGTGCCAGCTCCACCCTAAACCGGGATGGCTACACCTTC. Its protein is CASSTLNRDGYTF.

J is TRBJ1-1 and V is TRBV6-5; 7 bases match TRBD1. Germline V lookup: CDR1 MNHEY, CDR2 SVGAGI. The CDR3 has 14 residues. Trimming cost V 6 bases and J 3 bases; bases outside gene matches: 7. Here the CDR3 reads CASRKRTGDTEAFF. The CDR3 DNA follows: TGTGCCAGCAGGAAGAGAACAGGGGACACTGAAGCTTTCTTT.

The rearrangement uses TRBV27 and TRBJ1-5; tentative D call: TRBD1 (5 bases). V lost 8 bases and J 6 bases, leaving 17 bases between the germline ends. This CDR3 is built from 14 residues. Germline V gene lookup returns CDR1 MNHEY and CDR2 SMNVEV (reference sequence). In DNA form, the CDR3 reads TGTGCCAGCTCCCCCTGGGGGGGAGTTCAGCCCCAGCATTTT. Translation gives CASSPWGGVQPQHF.

This chain connects TRBV28 to TRBJ1-1; maybe TRBD1 (6 bases). From germline, CDR1 is MDHEN and CDR2 SYDVKM. The CDR3 is 13 residues long. Trimming pared 8 bases from V and 5 bases from J, leaving 15 bases between. The CDR3 loop reads CASLSRDTTEAFF. The CDR3, as DNA: TGTGCCAGCTTATCCCGGGACACAACTGAAGCTTTCTTT.

This chain links TRBV18 with TRBJ1-3, with D tentatively TRBD1 (5 bases). Germline-derived CDR1 and CDR2 are KGHSH and LQKENI. V was shortened by 4 bases and J by 0 bases, with 13 bases between the two germline ends. This CDR3 is built from 16 residues. The CDR3 DNA reads TGTGCCAGCTCACAGGGGACCGTCAGCTCTGGAAACACCATATATTTT. Protein: CASSQGTVSSGNTIYF.

The gene calls are TRBV5-4 and TRBJ1-6, with D tentatively TRBD1 (5 bases). Germline CDR1 SGHNT, CDR2 YYREEE (reference sequence). The CDR3 extends over 15 amino acids. Deletions cut 0 bases from V and 8 bases from J, with 12 bases between. The CDR3 sequence is CASSLDRTRYSPLHF. The CDR3 DNA reads as TGTGCCAGCAGCTTGGATAGGACAAGATATTCACCCCTCCACTTT.

This clone was counted once. The CDR3 nucleotides read TGCGCCAGCAATGCCGGGGGCCAAGAGACCCAGTACTTC. This gives the protein CASNAGGQETQYF. The J gene is TRBJ2-5, the V gene TRBV5-1; TRBD2 is a possible D gene (6 bases). Trimming took off 6 bases at V and 1 base at J, with 10 bases between the two ends. Germline V gene sequence: CDR1 SGHRS, CDR2 YFSETQ. This CDR3 contains 13 residues.

This chain joins TRBV7-9 and TRBJ2-1; D unresolved. The V end was cut by 1 base, the J end by 0 bases, with 13 bases between. This CDR3 spans 17 amino acids. Looked up from germline, CDR1 is SEHNR and CDR2 is FQNEAQ (reference sequence). The CDR3, as DNA: TGTGCCAGCAGCTTAGTAAGGAGTTCCAACTCCTACAATGAGCAGTTCTTC. Protein sequence: CASSLVRSSNSYNEQFF.

Turning to this clone: The sample carries other DNA sequences with the same CDR3. DNA for the CDR3: TGTGCCAGCAGCGTGGATAGGGACACCATATATTTT. It codes for CASSVDRDTIYF. This sequence joins TRBV9 and TRBJ1-3; D gene ambiguous. Germline CDR1 is SGDLS and CDR2 is YYNGEE. CDR3 length equals 12 residues. The V and J ends lost 2 bases and 8 bases respectively, with 8 bases between them.

This clone was counted between two and nine times. This chain uses TRBV30 with TRBJ1-3; 9 bases match TRBD1. Germline V gene sequence: CDR1 GTSNPN, CDR2 SVGIG (reference sequence). The ends lost 5 bases at V and 4 bases at J; junction bases unmatched: 3. This CDR3 is built from 13 residues. CDR3 in amino acids: CAWGQGLGNTIYF. In nucleotides, the CDR3 is TGTGCCTGGGGACAGGGGCTGGGAAACACCATATATTTT. Combining the CDR3 with reference TRBV30 and TRBJ1-3 gives the whole variable domain SQTIHQWPATLVQPVGSPLSLECTVEGTSNPNLYWYRQAAGRGLQLLFYSVGIGQISSEVPQNLSASRPQDRQFILSSKKLLLSDSGFYLCAWGQGLGNTIYFGEGSWLTVV.

This clone was counted a single time. This sequence joins TRBV5-4 and TRBJ2-3; the D gene could be TRBD1 or TRBD2 (5 bases each). V was pared by 0 bases and J by 6 bases, with 11 bases between. Germline V gene data show CDR1 as SGHNT and CDR2 as YYREEE (reference sequence). The CDR3 is made up of 14 amino acids. This CDR3 is CASSLDQGPDTQYF. The CDR3 DNA is TGTGCCAGCAGCTTGGACCAGGGACCCGATACGCAGTATTTT.

This sequence joins TRBV5-4 and TRBJ1-1; D gene uncertain. CDR1 and CDR2 from the germline V gene are SGHNT and YYREEE (reference sequence). The V end was cut by 3 bases, the J end by 1 base, with 10 bases between. The CDR3 is 14 residues long. The CDR3 DNA is TGTGCCAGCAGCTCGCGGACGGCGAACACTGAAGCTTTCTTT. This translates into CASSSRTANTEAFF.

The chain carries TRBV6-4 and TRBJ2-7; D unresolved. The CDR3 covers 14 residues. Trimming pared 5 bases from V and 2 bases from J, leaving 13 bases between. Germline V gene data show CDR1 as MRHNA and CDR2 as SNTAGT. The CDR3 region is CASSKGRSPYEQYF. The CDR3, as DNA: TGTGCCAGCAGTAAGGGCAGGTCCCCCTACGAGCAGTACTTC.

This chain uses TRBV9 with TRBJ2-3; 7 bases align to TRBD2. V was pared by 4 bases and J by 5 bases, with 10 bases of the junction left unmatched. This CDR3 is built from 15 residues. CDR1 is SGDLS and CDR2 is YYNGEE in the germline V gene. CDR3 in DNA: TGTGCCAGCAGCCTCGCGGGACTAACGTTAGATACGCAGTATTTT. Translating gives CASSLAGLTLDTQYF.

This chain connects TRBV7-9 to TRBJ2-3; weak D call: TRBD2 (6 bases). Trimming removed 0 bases from V and 5 bases from J, with 9 bases in between. The CDR3 has 14 amino acids. Germline V gene data show CDR1 as SEHNR and CDR2 as FQNEAQ (reference sequence). The CDR3 DNA reads TGTGCCAGCAGCTTAGCAGGAGGGAGAGATACGCAGTATTTT. Encoded protein: CASSLAGGRDTQYF. Together with reference TRBV7-9 and TRBJ2-3, the CDR3 gives the full variable domain: DTGVSQNPRHKITKRGQNVTFRCDPISEHNRLYWYRQTLGQGPEFLTYFQNEAQLEKSRLLSDRFSAERPKGSFSTLEIQRTEQGDSAMYLCASSLAGGRDTQYFGPGTRLTVL.

The CDR3 is CASSFLGTAYSYNSPLHF. The CDR3 DNA sequence: TGTGCCAGCAGTTTTTTAGGGACAGCTTACTCCTATAATTCACCCCTCCACTTT. The chain is built from TRBV27 and TRBJ1-6; 7 nucleotides match TRBD1. The trim removed 3 bases at V and 0 bases at J, leaving 8 bases unmatched. The CDR3 has 18 amino acids. The germline gives CDR1 MNHEY, CDR2 SMNVEV (reference sequence).

V is TRBV7-9 and J is TRBJ2-1; tentative D call: TRBD2 (6 bases). CDR1 is SEHNR, CDR2 FQNEAQ, per germline (reference sequence). This CDR3 comprises 15 residues. The V and J ends lost 4 bases and 3 bases respectively, with 13 bases between them. The CDR3 is CASSSALDYYNEQFF. As DNA, the CDR3 is TGTGCCAGCAGCTCGGCCCTGGACTACTACAATGAGCAGTTCTTC.